One sample yielded the 28 T cell receptor beta chains listed below, sequenced in a study of T cell repertoires in cytomegalovirus infection. Via MiXCR, TCRdb re-called the reads, giving one row per CDR3 protein. This table has 150,000 to 200,000 distinct CDR3 sequences, about 15% appearing once. The material sequenced was PBMCs. These receptors all come from a human donor in good health (CMV status not recorded). Some clones in this sample may be carry-over from other donors' samples.

This clonotype was counted ten times or more. The genes are TRBV7-2 and TRBJ1-2; a possible D gene is TRBD1 (5 bases). Germline V gives CDR1 SGHTA, CDR2 FQGNSA. The V and J ends lost 5 bases and 4 bases respectively, with 17 bases between them. The CDR3 is 15 amino acids. The CDR3 spells CASSPGPPEVYGYTF. CDR3 in DNA: TGTGCCAGCAGCCCGGGACCACCGGAGGTCTATGGCTACACCTTC.

This clonotype has a handful of counts. V is TRBV29-1 and J is TRBJ2-7; the match to TRBD1 covers 10 bases. CDR1 is SQVTM and CDR2 is ANQGSEA in the germline V gene. The V and J ends lost 4 bases and 6 bases, in that order; junction bases with no gene match: 9. The CDR3 extends over 14 amino acids. This CDR3 is CSVGQGAWASEQYF. As DNA, the CDR3 is TGCAGCGTTGGACAGGGGGCGTGGGCTAGCGAGCAGTACTTC.

Of note for this clonotype: It is likely a read error, because the conserved phenylalanine at the end of the CDR3 is missing. The chain carries TRBV19 and TRBJ1-1, with no clear D. This CDR3 is 13 amino acids long. V was trimmed by 4 bases and J by 1 base, leaving 7 bases between them. Germline V gene sequence: CDR1 LNHDA, CDR2 SQIVND (reference sequence). The CDR3 sequence is CASSTNSNTEAFI. CDR3 coding DNA: TGTGCCAGTAGTACCAATTCGAACACTGAAGCTTTCATT.

Many counts were recorded for this clonotype. The J gene is TRBJ2-1, the V gene TRBV7-3; D gene unclear. Germline CDR1 reads SGHTA; CDR2 reads FQGTGA. CDR3 length equals 15 residues. Trimming removed 5 bases from V and 2 bases from J, with 13 bases in between. CDR3 residues: CASSPRVGAYNEQFF. For the CDR3, the DNA is TGTGCCAGCAGCCCGCGTGTGGGTGCCTACAATGAGCAGTTCTTC.

This clonotype was seen many times. The V and J genes are TRBV7-8 and TRBJ2-1; 11 bases match TRBD2. The V segment lost 4 bases and the J segment 4 bases; nucleotides outside the gene matches: 9. Per germline, CDR1 SGHVS and CDR2 FQNEAQ. The CDR3 consists of 17 residues. The CDR3 DNA is TGTGCCAGCAGCTCTCCGGAGGGACTAGCGGTTTACAATGAGCAGTTCTTC. Protein sequence: CASSSPEGLAVYNEQFF.

This clonotype was found many times. This chain joins TRBV4-1 and TRBJ1-2; 7 bases are shared with TRBD1. The V gene's germline CDR1 is MGHRA and CDR2 YSYEKL. The junction had 15 bases not matched to a gene; V was cut back by 1 base and J by 7 bases. This CDR3 contains 17 residues. Here the CDR3 reads CASSQVGLHRGPGGYTF. CDR3 in DNA: TGCGCCAGCAGCCAAGTTGGCCTTCACAGGGGACCGGGTGGCTACACCTTC.

As concerns this clonotype: Since no conserved phenylalanine or tryptophan closes the CDR3, a read error is the likely cause. The J gene is TRBJ2-7, the V gene TRBV7-9; 9 nucleotides match TRBD1. From germline, CDR1 is SEHNR and CDR2 FQNEAQ (reference sequence). V gave up 6 bases and J gave up 5 bases; unmatched junction bases: 8. The CDR3 totals 14 residues. CDR3 region: CASRATGTGNEQYI. The CDR3 region has the DNA TGTGCCAGCAGAGCTACCGGGACAGGGAACGAGCAGTACATC.

Only a few counts were recorded for this clonotype. The V call is TRBV6-2 or TRBV6-3, the J call TRBJ2-2; D is uncertain. V was shortened by 6 bases and J by 8 bases, with 22 bases between the two germline ends. The CDR3 loop spans 16 amino acids. Germline assignment: CDR1 MNHEY and CDR2 SVGEGT. CDR3 DNA sequence: TGTGCCAGCAGACTCCAAGGTACCCGCATGGCTGGGGAGCTGTTTTTT. Translated: CASRLQGTRMAGELFF.

This clonotype has a handful of counts. This chain connects TRBV6-5 to TRBJ2-6, with 7 positions matching TRBD1. Germline lookup yields CDR1 MNHEY and CDR2 SVGAGI. The trim removed 0 bases at V and 0 bases at J, leaving 5 bases unmatched. CDR3 size: 18 residues. As DNA, the CDR3 is TGTGCCAGCAGTTACTCCCACACAGGGGCCTCTGGGGCCAACGTCCTGACTTTC. Its translation is CASSYSHTGASGANVLTF.

This clonotype was seen repeatedly, ten times or more. The chain couples TRBV28 to TRBJ1-1; 7 nucleotides agree with TRBD1. V lost 3 bases to trimming and J lost 0 bases; unmatched junction nucleotides: 7. CDR3 length: 16 amino acids. Germline V CDR1 and CDR2: MDHEN, SYDVKM. In nucleotides, the CDR3 is TGTGCCAGCAGTTTCCCCGGGACAGTCTTGAACACTGAAGCTTTCTTT. Translation gives CASSFPGTVLNTEAFF.

This clonotype was observed a few times. This chain connects TRBV28 to TRBJ1-5; D remains unclear. From germline, CDR1 is MDHEN and CDR2 SYDVKM. The CDR3 covers 16 residues. The V gene lost 1 base and the J gene lost 2 bases, with 12 bases spanning the gap. Here the CDR3 DNA reads TGTGCCAGCAGTTTATTCGGGCAAGTCGGCAATCAGCCCCAGCATTTT. Amino acids: CASSLFGQVGNQPQHF.

V is TRBV12-3 or TRBV12-4 and J is TRBJ1-1, with TRBD1 as a possible D gene (6 bases). This CDR3 is built from 15 residues. Trimming took 2 bases from V and 6 from J, leaving 16 bases between them. Written as DNA, the CDR3 is TGTGCCAGCAGTTTACTGTCAGGGGTAGGGGCTGAAGCTTTCTTT. Translating it yields CASSLLSGVGAEAFF.

The table lists this clonotype with a few counts. The chain has TRBV7-9 and TRBJ2-4, with 8 nucleotides matching TRBD1. Trimming cost V 4 bases and J 0 bases; bases outside gene matches: 2. The CDR3 is 15 amino acids. The germline gives CDR1 SEHNR, CDR2 FQNEAQ (reference sequence). The CDR3 DNA sequence: TGTGCCAGCAGCTCGGGACAGGCAGCCAAAAACATTCAGTACTTC. Amino acids: CASSSGQAAKNIQYF.

Worth noting for this clonotype: Sequence at one end of the junction differs from germline and may be a read error. The chain has TRBV12-3 or TRBV12-4 and TRBJ2-7; maybe TRBD2 (5 bases). The CDR3 length is 13 residues. The CDR3 nucleotides read TGTGCCAGCAGTCTGGACTCAGCCTACAAGCAGTACTTC. Amino acid sequence: CASSLDSAYKQYF.

This clonotype has at least ten counts. The rearrangement uses TRBV27 and TRBJ2-7, with 7 bases fitting TRBD1. The CDR3 is 16 amino acids. The germline V gene encodes CDR1 MNHEY and CDR2 SMNVEV (reference sequence). Unmatched junction bases numbered 15, after V lost 6 bases and J lost 4 bases. The CDR3 here is CASSLTGDPSGYEQYF. In nucleotides, the CDR3 is TGTGCCAGCAGCTTAACAGGGGACCCCTCCGGATACGAGCAGTACTTC.

This clonotype was seen at least ten times. V gene TRBV7-9 combines with J gene TRBJ2-5, with TRBD2 matching over 7 bases. CDR1 and CDR2 from the germline V gene are SEHNR and FQNEAQ (reference sequence). Trimming removed 1 base from V and 1 base from J; junction bases left unmatched: 6. The CDR3 totals 16 residues. CDR3 region: CASSLDPAGTQETQYF. In DNA form, the CDR3 reads TGTGCCAGCAGCTTAGACCCAGCGGGGACCCAAGAGACCCAGTACTTC.

This clonotype was seen at least ten times. CDR3: CASSAETYGYTF. For the CDR3, the DNA is TGTGCCAGCAGCGCCGAGACCTATGGCTACACCTTC. The chain is built from TRBV7-2 and TRBJ1-2; D uncertain. CDR3 length equals 12 residues. The germline V gene encodes CDR1 SGHTA and CDR2 FQGNSA. Trimming took off 5 bases at V and 4 bases at J, with 8 bases between the two ends.

In its sample, this clonotype was seen a few times. The gene calls are TRBV11-2 and TRBJ2-1, with D perhaps assigned TRBD1 or TRBD2 (5 bases each). Per germline, CDR1 SGHAT and CDR2 FQNNGV. Trimming shortened V by 4 bases and J by 6 bases, and 22 bases separated the two germline ends. The CDR3 totals 17 residues. CDR3 nucleotides: TGTGCCAGCAGCTCAATCCGGGACCCCCACCTTTTCAATGAGCAGTTCTTC. Translated: CASSSIRDPHLFNEQFF.

There are a few counts of this clonotype. The V gene is TRBV7-9, the J gene TRBJ1-5; a possible D gene is TRBD1 (5 bases). CDR1 SEHNR and CDR2 FQNEAQ come from the germline V gene (reference sequence). Trimming took 5 bases from V and 9 from J, leaving 17 bases between them. The CDR3 consists of 14 residues. As DNA, the CDR3 is TGTGCCAGCAGCCAGGGACGGGGAGGTGGGCCCCAGCATTTT. The encoded protein is CASSQGRGGGPQHF.

As to this clonotype: Since a much larger clone is just one base distant, this may be a read error. This rearrangement joins TRBV7-6 to TRBJ2-3; 7 nucleotides agree with TRBD2. The CDR3 runs to 17 residues. Germline V gene sequence: CDR1 SGHVS, CDR2 FNYEAQ. The CDR3 loop is CASSSLRGEGVTDTRYF. CDR3 DNA sequence: TGTGCCAGCAGCTCCTTACGGGGGGAAGGCGTCACAGATACGCGGTATTTT.

The gene calls are TRBV3-1 and TRBJ1-2; the match to TRBD1 covers 7 bases. The CDR3 runs 16 residues. Germline-derived CDR1 and CDR2 are LGHDT and YNNKEL (reference sequence). The V gene end was trimmed by 3 bases and the J gene end by 8 bases; junction bases not matched to a gene: 15. Here the CDR3 reads CASSHRTGAHHLGYTF. CDR3 nucleotide sequence: TGTGCCAGCAGCCATCGCACAGGGGCCCACCATTTGGGCTACACCTTC.

The table lists this clonotype with a count of one. The rearrangement links TRBV7-9 to TRBJ1-2; tentatively, D is TRBD1 (5 bases). V lost 5 bases, J lost 2 bases, and 9 bases lay in between. The CDR3 contains 13 residues. CDR1 and CDR2 from the germline V gene are SEHNR and FQNEAQ (reference sequence). The CDR3 nucleotides read TGTGCCAGCAGCCCCGGGGCCAACTATGGCTACACCTTC. The encoded protein is CASSPGANYGYTF.

This clonotype came up many times. V is TRBV7-8 and J is TRBJ2-4; 8 nucleotides line up with TRBD1. The CDR3 has 15 amino acids. Germline lookup yields CDR1 SGHVS and CDR2 FQNEAQ. V shed 1 base and J 8 bases; nucleotides not matched to a gene: 7. The CDR3 DNA follows: TGTGCCAGCAGCTTAGGGAGACAGGGGAAAGACATTCAGTACTTC. Its protein is CASSLGRQGKDIQYF.

This clonotype was observed many times. This chain uses TRBV12-3 or TRBV12-4 with TRBJ1-5; D unresolved. CDR3 size: 14 residues. The germline V and J ends were trimmed by 4 bases and 0 bases, with 7 bases remaining between them. The CDR3 bases are TGTGCCAGCAGTTGGGTGGGTAGCAATCAGCCCCAGCATTTT. Translation gives CASSWVGSNQPQHF.

As regards this clonotype: A much bigger clone sits one base away, suggesting this may be a read error. This rearrangement joins TRBV12-3 or TRBV12-4 to TRBJ2-3, with D unclear. The CDR3 has 12 residues. In DNA, the CDR3 is TGTGCCAACAGTTTTCACTCAGATACGCAGTATTTT. Protein sequence: CANSFHSDTQYF.

This clonotype came up many times. The chain couples TRBV12-3 or TRBV12-4 to TRBJ2-7; TRBD2 agrees at 10 bases. Germline trimming cut 3 bases from V and 6 bases from J; bases unmatched to any gene: 8. This CDR3 region has 15 residues. The CDR3 protein is CASSLISLAGVEQYF. CDR3 DNA: TGTGCCAGCAGTTTGATATCGCTAGCGGGAGTCGAGCAGTACTTC.

This chain connects TRBV4-1 to TRBJ2-1; D is undetermined. Germline assignment: CDR1 MGHRA and CDR2 YSYEKL. V dropped 0 bases and J dropped 0 bases, with 12 bases sitting between them. CDR3 length: 17 residues. CDR3 residues: CASSQDPAGSSYNEQFF. For the CDR3, the DNA is TGCGCCAGCAGCCAAGATCCCGCTGGCAGCTCCTACAATGAGCAGTTCTTC.

V gene TRBV27 combines with J gene TRBJ2-1, with D possibly being TRBD1 or TRBD2 (5 bases each). This CDR3 spans 14 amino acids. V was cut by 7 bases and J by 4 bases, with 14 bases left in between. CDR1 is MNHEY, CDR2 SMNVEV, per germline (reference sequence). This CDR3 is CASTGTGPYNEQFF. CDR3 nucleotide sequence: TGTGCCAGCACCGGGACGGGCCCTTACAATGAGCAGTTCTTC.